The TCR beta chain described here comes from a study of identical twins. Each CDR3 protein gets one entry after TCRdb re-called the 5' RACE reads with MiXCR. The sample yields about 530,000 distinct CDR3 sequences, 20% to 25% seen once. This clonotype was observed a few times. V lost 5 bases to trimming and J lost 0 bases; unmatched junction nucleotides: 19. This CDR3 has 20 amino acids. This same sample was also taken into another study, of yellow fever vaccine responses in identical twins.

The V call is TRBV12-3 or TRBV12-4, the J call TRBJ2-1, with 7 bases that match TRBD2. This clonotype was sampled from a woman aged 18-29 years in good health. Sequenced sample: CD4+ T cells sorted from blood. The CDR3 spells CASSRIYNMLAANSYNEQFF. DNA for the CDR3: TGTGCCAGCAGTCGTATTTATAACATGCTAGCGGCAAACTCCTACAATGAGCAGTTCTTC.